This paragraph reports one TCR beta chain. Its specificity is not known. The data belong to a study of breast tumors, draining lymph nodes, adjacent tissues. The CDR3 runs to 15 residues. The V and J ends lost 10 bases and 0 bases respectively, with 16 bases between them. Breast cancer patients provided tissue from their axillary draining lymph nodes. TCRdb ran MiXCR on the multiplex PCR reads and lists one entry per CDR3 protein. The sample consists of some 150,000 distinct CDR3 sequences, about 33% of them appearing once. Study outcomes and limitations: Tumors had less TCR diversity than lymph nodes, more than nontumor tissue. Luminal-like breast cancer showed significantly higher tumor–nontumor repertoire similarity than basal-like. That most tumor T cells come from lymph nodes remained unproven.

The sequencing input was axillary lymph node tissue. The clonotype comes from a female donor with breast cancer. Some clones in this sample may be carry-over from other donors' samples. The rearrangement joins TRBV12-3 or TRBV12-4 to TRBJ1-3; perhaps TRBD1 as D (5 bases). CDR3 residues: CATFKGRHSGNTIYF. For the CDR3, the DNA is TGTGCCACCTTCAAGGGACGGCACTCTGGAAACACCATATATTTT.